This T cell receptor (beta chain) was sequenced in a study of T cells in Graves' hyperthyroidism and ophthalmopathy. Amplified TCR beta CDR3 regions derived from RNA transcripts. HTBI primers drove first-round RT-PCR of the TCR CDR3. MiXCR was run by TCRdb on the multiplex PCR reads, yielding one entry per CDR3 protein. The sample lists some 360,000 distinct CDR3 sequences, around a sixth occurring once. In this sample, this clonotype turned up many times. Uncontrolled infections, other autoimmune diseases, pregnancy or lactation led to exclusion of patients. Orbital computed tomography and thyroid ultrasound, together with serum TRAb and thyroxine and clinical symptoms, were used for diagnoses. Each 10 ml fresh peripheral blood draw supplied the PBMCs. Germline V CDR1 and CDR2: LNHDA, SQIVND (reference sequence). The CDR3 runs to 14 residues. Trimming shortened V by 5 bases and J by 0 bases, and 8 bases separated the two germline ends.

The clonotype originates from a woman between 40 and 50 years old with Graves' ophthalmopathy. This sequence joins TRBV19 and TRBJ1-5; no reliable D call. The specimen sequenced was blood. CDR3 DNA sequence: TGTGCCAGTAGTGCCGACACTAGCAATCAGCCCCAGCATTTT. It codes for CASSADTSNQPQHF.